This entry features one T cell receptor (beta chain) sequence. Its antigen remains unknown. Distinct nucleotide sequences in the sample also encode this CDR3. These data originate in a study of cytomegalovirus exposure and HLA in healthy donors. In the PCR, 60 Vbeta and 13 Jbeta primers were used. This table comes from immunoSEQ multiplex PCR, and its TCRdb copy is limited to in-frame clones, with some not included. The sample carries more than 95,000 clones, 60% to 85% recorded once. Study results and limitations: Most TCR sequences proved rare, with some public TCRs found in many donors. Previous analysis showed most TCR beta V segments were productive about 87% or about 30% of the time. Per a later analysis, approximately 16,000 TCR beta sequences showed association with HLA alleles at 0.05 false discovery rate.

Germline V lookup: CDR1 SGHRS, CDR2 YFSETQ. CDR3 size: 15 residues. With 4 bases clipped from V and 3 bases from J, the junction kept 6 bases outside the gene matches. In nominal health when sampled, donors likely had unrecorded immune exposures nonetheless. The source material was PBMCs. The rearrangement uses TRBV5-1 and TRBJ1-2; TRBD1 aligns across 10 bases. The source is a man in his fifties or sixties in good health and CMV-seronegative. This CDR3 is CASSLGQGDYYGYTF. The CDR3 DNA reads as TGCGCCAGCAGCCTAGGACAGGGGGATTACTATGGCTACACCTTC.